This T cell receptor (beta chain) was recorded in a study of T cells of healthy individuals. A single record per CDR3 protein comes from TCRdb applying MiXCR to the 5' RACE reads. The sample shows nearly 100,000 distinct CDR3 sequences, around 17% of them seen only once. This clonotype was seen a few times. The CDR3 extends over 15 amino acids. V dropped 4 bases and J dropped 6; count of bases not matched to a gene: 5. Germline CDR1 is SGHRS and CDR2 is YFSETQ. This chain joins TRBV5-1 and TRBJ1-4, with 11 nucleotides matching TRBD1. The sequence came from a human donor in good health. The CDR3 nucleotides read TGCGCCAGCAGCATGGGACAGGGGGTTGATGAAAAACTGTTTTTT. Its translation: CASSMGQGVDEKLFF.